This T cell receptor (beta chain) was profiled in a study of identical twins. Study-level results: Cross-sectional statistics underpinned the conclusions; the same donors were not followed.

Each cDNA held unique molecular identifiers, and template switching gave it a universal primer site. TCRdb re-called the 5' RACE reads with MiXCR, one entry per CDR3 protein. The sample contains about 470,000 distinct CDR3 sequences, 24% of which appear only once. Per germline, CDR1 DFQATT and CDR2 SNEGSKA (reference sequence). Trimming took off 1 base at V and 0 bases at J, with 19 bases between the two ends. The CDR3 has 18 residues. Remarks on this clonotype: Its matching antigen is unknown.

The same specimen was also included in a second study, on T cells expressing NK-cell markers. This second study says: Investigators obtained TCR beta repertoires from sorted CD3+CD56+NKG2C+, CD3+CD56+NKG2C- and CD3+CD56-NKG2C+ T cells.

The TCR comes from a young woman in good health. The specimen sequenced was CD4+ T cells sorted from blood. The chain uses TRBV20-1 and TRBJ2-1; possibly TRBD2 for D (6 bases). CDR3: CSARVAGSRESSYNEQFF. The CDR3 region has the DNA TGCAGTGCTAGAGTTGCGGGGTCCCGGGAAAGCTCCTACAATGAGCAGTTCTTC.